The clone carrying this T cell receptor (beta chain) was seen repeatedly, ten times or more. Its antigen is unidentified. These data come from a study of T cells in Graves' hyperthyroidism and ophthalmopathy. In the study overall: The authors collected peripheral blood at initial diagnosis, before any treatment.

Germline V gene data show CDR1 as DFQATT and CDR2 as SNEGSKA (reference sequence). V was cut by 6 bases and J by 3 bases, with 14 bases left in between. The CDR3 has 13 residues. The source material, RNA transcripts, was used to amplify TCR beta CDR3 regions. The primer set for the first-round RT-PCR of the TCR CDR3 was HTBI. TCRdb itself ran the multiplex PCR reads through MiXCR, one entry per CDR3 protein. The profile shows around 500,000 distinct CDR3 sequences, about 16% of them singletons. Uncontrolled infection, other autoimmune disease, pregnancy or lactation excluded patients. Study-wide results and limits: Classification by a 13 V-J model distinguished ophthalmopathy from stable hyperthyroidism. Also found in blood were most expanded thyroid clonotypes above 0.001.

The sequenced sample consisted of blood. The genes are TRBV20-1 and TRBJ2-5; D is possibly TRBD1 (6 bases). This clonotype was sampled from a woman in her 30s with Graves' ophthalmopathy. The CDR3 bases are TGCAGTGCGTTGGACAGCCCGAAAGAGACCCAGTACTTC. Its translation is CSALDSPKETQYF.